This TCR beta chain was sequenced in a study of T cells in Graves' hyperthyroidism and ophthalmopathy. Using RNA transcripts as the source, TCR beta CDR3 regions were amplified. RT-PCR in the first round (using the HTBI primer set) targeted the TCR CDR3. From the multiplex PCR reads, TCRdb called clonotypes with MiXCR, one entry per CDR3 protein. Of some 150,000 distinct CDR3 sequences detected, around 20% appear once; the ten largest clones hold about 67%. This CDR3 contains 14 residues. Germline values: CDR1 MDHEN, CDR2 SYDVKM. In the case of this clonotype: A much more abundant neighbour one base away suggests this may be a read error.

The sequencing input was blood. The receptor was derived from a woman between 45 and 65 years old with Graves' hyperthyroidism that later progressed to Graves' ophthalmopathy. This chain links TRBV28 with TRBJ2-7; no reliable D call. The CDR3 here is CASTSWVGSYERYF. CDR3 nucleotides: TGTGCCAGCACCTCGTGGGTCGGTTCCTACGAGCGGTACTTC.